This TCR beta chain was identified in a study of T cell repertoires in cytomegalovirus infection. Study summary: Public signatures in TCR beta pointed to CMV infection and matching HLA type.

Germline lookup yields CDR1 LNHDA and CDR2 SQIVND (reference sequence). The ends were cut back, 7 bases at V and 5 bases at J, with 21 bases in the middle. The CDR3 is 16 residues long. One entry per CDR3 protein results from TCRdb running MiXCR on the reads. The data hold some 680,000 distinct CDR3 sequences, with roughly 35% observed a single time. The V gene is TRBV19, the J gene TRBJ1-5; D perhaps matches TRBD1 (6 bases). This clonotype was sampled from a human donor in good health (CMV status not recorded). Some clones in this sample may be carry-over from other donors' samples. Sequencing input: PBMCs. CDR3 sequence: CASNPEVGTSDQPQHF. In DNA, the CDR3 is TGTGCCAGTAATCCAGAGGTGGGGACAAGTGATCAGCCCCAGCATTTT. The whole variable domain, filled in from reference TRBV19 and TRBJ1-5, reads DGGITQSPKYLFRKEGQNVTLSCEQNLNHDAMYWYRQDPGQGLRLIYYSQIVNDFQKGDIAEGYSVSREKKESFPLTVTSAQKNPTAFYLCASNPEVGTSDQPQHFGDGTRLSIL.